The sequence of this T cell receptor (beta chain) was determined in a study of shared clonotypes between healthy human individuals. The germline V gene has CDR1 SEHNR and CDR2 FQNEAQ (reference sequence). CDR3 size: 17 residues. Healthy and HIV-negative, the adult donors had no recent acute infections or vaccinations. In this sample, this clone turned up once. Its target is not known. At one of its ends the junction is not consistent with the germline gene, which may arise from a read error. Original analysis: Junction-only immunoSEQ data arrived without quality scores, meaning filtering differed. The protocol was immunoSEQ multiplex PCR, while the TCRdb copy is restricted to in-frame clones and leaves out a portion. V, J and clone size were drawn from that table, and D and trimming were deduced from the DNA. The top ten hold about 13% of the sample, which has approximately 500,000 clones, around 85% seen once.

General observations from the study: The study drew on few donors, limiting represented genetic and exposure-history diversity.

Sequences were obtained from PBMCs. V and J are TRBV7-9 and TRBJ2-3; the D gene is possibly TRBD2 (6 bases). The TCR comes from a woman in her thirties or forties in good health. Some clones in this sample may be carry-over from other donors' samples. The CDR3 region is CASSLGRDSLNTYTQYF. In DNA form, the CDR3 reads TGTGCCAGCAGCTTAGGACGGGACTCCCTCAACACATATACGCAGTATTTT. Complete variable domain (other parts from reference TRBV7-9 and TRBJ2-3): DTGVSQNPRHKITKRGQNVTFRCDPISEHNRLYWYRQTLGQGPEFLTYFQNEAQLEKSRLLSDRFSAERPKGSFSTLEIQRTEQGDSAMYLCASSLGRDSLNTYTQYFGPGTRLTVL.